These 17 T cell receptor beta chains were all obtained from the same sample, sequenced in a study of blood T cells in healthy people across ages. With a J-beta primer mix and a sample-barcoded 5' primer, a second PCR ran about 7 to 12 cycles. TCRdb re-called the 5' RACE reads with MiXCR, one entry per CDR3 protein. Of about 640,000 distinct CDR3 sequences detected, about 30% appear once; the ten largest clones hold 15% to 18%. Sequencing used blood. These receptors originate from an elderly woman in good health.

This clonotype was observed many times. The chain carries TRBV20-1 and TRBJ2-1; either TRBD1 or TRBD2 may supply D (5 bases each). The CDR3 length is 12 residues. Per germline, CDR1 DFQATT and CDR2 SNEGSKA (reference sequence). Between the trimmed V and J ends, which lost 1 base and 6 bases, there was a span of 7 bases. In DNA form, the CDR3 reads TGCAGTGCTAGAGCTGGGGGCAATGAGCAGTTCTTC. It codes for CSARAGGNEQFF.

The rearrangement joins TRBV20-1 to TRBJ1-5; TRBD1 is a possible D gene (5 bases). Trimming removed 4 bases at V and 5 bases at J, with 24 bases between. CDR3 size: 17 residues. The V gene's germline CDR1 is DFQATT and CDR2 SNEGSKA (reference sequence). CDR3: CSAIRGGERLGDQPQHF. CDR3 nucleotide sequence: TGCAGTGCTATCCGGGGAGGGGAGAGGCTAGGCGATCAGCCCCAGCATTTT.

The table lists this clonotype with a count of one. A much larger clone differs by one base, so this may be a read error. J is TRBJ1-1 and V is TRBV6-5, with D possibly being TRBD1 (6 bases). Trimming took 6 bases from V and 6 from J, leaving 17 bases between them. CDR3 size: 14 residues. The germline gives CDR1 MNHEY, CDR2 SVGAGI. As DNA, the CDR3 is TGTGCCAGCAGAGTACAGGGATCCAAGGCTGAAGCTTTCTTT. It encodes CASRVQGSKAEAFF.

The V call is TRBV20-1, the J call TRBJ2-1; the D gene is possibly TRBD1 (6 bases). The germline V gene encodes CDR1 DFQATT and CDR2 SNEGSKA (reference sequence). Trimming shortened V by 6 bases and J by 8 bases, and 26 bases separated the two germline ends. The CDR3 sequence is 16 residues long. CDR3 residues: CSARAPGGRGSHEQFF. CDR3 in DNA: TGCAGTGCCAGGGCTCCCGGCGGCAGGGGATCCCATGAGCAGTTCTTC.

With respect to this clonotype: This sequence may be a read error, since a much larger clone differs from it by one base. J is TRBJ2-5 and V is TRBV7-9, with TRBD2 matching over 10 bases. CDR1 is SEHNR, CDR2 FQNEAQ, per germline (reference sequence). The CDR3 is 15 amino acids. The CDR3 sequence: CAGSGLAGVQETQYF. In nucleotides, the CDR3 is TGTGCCGGCAGCGGTCTAGCGGGGGTACAAGAGACCCAGTACTTC. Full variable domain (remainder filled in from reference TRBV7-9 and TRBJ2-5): DTGVSQNPRHKITKRGQNVTFRCDPISEHNRLYWYRQTLGQGPEFLTYFQNEAQLEKSRLLSDRFSAERPKGSFSTLEIQRTEQGDSAMYLCAGSGLAGVQETQYFGPGTRLLVL.

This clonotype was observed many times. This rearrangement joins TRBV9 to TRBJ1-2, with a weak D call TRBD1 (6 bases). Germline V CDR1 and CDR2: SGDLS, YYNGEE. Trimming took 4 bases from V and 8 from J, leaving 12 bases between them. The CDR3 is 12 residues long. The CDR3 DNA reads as TGTGCCAGCAGCAGGACAGACGGCGGCTACACCTTC. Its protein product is CASSRTDGGYTF. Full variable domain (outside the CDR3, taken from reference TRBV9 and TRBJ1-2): DSGVTQTPKHLITATGQRVTLRCSPRSGDLSVYWYQQSLDQGLQFLIQYYNGEERAKGNILERFSAQQFPDLHSELNLSSLELGDSALYFCASSRTDGGYTFGSGTRLTVV.

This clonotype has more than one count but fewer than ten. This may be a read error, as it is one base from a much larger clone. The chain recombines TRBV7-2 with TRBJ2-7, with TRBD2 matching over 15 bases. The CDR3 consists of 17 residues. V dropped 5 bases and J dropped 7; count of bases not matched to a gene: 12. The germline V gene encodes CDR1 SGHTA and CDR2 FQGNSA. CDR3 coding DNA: TGTGCCAGCAGCGCGCGGACTAGCGGGGGGGCGAGAAATGAGCAGTACTTC. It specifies CASSARTSGGARNEQYF.

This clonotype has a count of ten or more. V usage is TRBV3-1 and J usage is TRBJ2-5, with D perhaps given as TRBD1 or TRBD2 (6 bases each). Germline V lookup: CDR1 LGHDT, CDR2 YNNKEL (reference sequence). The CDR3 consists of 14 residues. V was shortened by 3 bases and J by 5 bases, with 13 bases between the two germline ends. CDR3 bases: TGTGCCAGCAGCCAGAGGGGGGAAAGGGAGACCCAGTACTTC. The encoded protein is CASSQRGERETQYF.

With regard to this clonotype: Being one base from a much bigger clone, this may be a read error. CDR3 residues: CASGLDGETQYF. In nucleotides, the CDR3 is TGTGCCAGCGGCTTAGACGGCGAGACCCAGTACTTC. This chain joins TRBV7-9 and TRBJ2-5; no reliable D call. CDR3 length: 12 residues. Germline CDR1 reads SEHNR; CDR2 reads FQNEAQ (reference sequence).

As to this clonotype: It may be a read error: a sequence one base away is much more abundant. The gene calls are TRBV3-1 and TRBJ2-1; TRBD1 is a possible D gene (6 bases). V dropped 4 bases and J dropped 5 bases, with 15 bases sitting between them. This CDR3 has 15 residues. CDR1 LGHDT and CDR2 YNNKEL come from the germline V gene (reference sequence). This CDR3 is CASSPGIGGNNEQFF. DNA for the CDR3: TGTGCCAGCAGCCCCGGGATAGGGGGAAACAATGAGCAGTTCTTC.

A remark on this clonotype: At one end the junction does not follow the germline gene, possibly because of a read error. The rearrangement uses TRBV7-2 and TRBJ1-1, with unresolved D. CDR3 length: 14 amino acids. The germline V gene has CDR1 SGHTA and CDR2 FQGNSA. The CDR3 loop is CVSSSRLEDTEAFF. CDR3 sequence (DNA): TGTGTCAGCAGCTCGAGATTAGAGGACACTGAAGCTTTCTTT.

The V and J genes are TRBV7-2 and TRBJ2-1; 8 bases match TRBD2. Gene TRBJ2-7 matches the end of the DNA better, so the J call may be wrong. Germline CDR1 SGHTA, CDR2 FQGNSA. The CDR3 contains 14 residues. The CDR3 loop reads CASRAGGSYNEQYF. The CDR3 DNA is TGTGCCAGCCGGGCGGGGGGCTCCTACAACGAGCAGTACTTC.

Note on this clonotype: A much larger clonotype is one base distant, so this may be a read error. CDR3 sequence reads: CSANNVKLFF. CDR3 in DNA: TGCAGTGCGAATAATGTAAAACTGTTTTTT. The rearrangement uses TRBV20-1 and TRBJ1-4; D is unclear. The CDR3 spans 10 residues. Germline V gene data show CDR1 as DFQATT and CDR2 as SNEGSKA (reference sequence).

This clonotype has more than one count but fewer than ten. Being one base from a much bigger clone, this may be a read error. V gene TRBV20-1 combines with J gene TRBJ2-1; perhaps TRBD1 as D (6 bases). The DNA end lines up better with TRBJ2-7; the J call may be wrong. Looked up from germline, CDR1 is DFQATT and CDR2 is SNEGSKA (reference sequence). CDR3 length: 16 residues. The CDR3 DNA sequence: TGCAGTGCTGCACGGCTAGGGGGAGACTCCTACAATGAGCAGTACTTC. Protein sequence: CSAARLGGDSYNEQYF.

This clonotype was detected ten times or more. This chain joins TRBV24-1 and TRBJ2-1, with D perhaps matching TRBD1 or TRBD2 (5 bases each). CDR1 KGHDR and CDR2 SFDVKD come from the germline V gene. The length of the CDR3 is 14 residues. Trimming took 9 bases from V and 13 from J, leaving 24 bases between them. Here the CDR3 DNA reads TGTGCCACCGCCGCCCCGGGACCACAAAGCCGCCAGTTCTTC. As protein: CATAAPGPQSRQFF.

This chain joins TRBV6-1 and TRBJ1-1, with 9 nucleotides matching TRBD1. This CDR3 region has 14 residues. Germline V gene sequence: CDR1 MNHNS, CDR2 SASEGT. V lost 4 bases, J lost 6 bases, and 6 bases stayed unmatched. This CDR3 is CASSGGQGLPEAFF. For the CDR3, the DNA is TGTGCCAGCAGTGGGGGACAGGGACTCCCTGAAGCTTTCTTT.

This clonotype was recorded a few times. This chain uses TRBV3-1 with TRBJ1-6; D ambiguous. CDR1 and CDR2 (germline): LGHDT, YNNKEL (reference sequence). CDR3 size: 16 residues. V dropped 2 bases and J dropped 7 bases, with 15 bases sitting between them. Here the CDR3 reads CASSQLKGLRNSPLHF. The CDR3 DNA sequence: TGTGCCAGCAGCCAATTAAAAGGTCTACGGAATTCACCCCTCCACTTT.